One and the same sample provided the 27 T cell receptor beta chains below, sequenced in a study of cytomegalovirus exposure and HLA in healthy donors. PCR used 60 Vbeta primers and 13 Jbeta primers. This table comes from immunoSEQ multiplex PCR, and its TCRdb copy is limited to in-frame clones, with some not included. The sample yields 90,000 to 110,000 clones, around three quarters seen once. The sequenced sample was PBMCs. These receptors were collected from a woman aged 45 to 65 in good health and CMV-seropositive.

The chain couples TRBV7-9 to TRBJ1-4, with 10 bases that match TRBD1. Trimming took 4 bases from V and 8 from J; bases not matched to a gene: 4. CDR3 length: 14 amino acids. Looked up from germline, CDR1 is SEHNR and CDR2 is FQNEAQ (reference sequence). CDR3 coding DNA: TGTGCCAGCAGCTCCGGGACAGGGGAGGAAAAACTGTTTTTT. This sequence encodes CASSSGTGEEKLFF. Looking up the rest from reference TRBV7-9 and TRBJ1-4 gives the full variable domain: DTGVSQNPRHKITKRGQNVTFRCDPISEHNRLYWYRQTLGQGPEFLTYFQNEAQLEKSRLLSDRFSAERPKGSFSTLEIQRTEQGDSAMYLCASSSGTGEEKLFFGSGTQLSVL.

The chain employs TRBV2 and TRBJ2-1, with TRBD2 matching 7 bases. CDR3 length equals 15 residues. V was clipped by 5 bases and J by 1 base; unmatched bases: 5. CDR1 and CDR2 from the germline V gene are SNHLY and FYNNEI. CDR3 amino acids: CASSFLAESYNEQFF. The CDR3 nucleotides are TGTGCCAGCAGTTTTCTAGCGGAATCCTACAATGAGCAGTTCTTC.

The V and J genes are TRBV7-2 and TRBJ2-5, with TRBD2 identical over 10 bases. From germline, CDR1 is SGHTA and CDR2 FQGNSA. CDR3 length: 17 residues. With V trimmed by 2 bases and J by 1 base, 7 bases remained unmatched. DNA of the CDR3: TGTGCCAGCAGCTTACAGGCTAGCGGGGGCCTCCAAGAGACCCAGTACTTC. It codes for CASSLQASGGLQETQYF.

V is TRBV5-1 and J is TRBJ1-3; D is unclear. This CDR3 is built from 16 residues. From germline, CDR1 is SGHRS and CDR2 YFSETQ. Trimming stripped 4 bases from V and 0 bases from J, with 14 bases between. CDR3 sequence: CASSVGSGSSGNTIYF. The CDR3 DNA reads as TGCGCCAGCAGCGTTGGTAGTGGGAGCTCTGGAAACACCATATATTTT.

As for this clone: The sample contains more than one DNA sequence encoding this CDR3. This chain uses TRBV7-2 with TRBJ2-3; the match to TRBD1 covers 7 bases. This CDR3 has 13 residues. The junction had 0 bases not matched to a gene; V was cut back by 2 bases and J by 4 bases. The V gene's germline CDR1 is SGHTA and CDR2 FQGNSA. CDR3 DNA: TGTGCCAGCAGCTTACAGGGGGCAGATACGCAGTATTTT. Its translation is CASSLQGADTQYF.

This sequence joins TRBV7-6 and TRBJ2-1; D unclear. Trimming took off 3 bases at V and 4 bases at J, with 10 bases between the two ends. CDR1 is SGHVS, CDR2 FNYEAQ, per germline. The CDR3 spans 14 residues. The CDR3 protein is CASSFGIRYNEQFF. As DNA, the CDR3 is TGTGCCAGCAGCTTTGGTATACGGTACAATGAGCAGTTCTTC.

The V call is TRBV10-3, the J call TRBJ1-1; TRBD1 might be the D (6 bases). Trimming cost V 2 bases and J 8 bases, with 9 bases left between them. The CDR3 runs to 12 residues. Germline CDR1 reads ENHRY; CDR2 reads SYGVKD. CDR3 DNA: TGTGCCATCAGTGAGACCGACAGGGAAGCTTTCTTT. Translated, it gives CAISETDREAFF.

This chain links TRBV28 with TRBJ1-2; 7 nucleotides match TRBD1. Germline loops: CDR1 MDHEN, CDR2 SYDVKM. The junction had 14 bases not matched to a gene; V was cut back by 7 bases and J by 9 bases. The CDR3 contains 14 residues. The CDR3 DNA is TGTGCCAGCACCGAACTTACAGGGGTCGGGAGCTACACCTTC. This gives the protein CASTELTGVGSYTF.

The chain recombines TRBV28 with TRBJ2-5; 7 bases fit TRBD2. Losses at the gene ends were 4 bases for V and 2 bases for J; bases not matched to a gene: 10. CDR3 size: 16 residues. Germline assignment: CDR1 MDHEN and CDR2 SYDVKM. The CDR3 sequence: CASSSLGRGGQETQYF. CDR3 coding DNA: TGTGCCAGCAGTTCTCTGGGGAGGGGTGGGCAAGAGACCCAGTACTTC.

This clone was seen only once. Written as DNA, the CDR3 is TGTGCCAGCAGCTGGGCCACTCAAGAGACCCAGTACTTC. It codes for CASSWATQETQYF. The V gene is TRBV27, the J gene TRBJ2-5; D is unclear. This CDR3 has 13 amino acids. V lost 6 bases and J 2 bases, leaving 10 bases between the germline ends. Germline V gives CDR1 MNHEY, CDR2 SMNVEV (reference sequence).

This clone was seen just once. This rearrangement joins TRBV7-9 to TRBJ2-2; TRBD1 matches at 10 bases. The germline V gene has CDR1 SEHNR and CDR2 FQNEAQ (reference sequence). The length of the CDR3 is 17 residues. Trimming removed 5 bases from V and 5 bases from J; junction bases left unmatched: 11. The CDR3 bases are TGTGCCAGCAGCCTAAGGGACGGACAGGGGGGGACCGGGGAGCTGTTTTTT. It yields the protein CASSLRDGQGGTGELFF.

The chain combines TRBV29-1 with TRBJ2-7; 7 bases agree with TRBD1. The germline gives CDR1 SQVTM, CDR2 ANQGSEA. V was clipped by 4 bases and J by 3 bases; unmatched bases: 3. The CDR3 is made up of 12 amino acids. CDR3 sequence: CSVVAGGYEQYF. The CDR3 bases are TGCAGCGTTGTAGCAGGGGGCTACGAGCAGTACTTC.

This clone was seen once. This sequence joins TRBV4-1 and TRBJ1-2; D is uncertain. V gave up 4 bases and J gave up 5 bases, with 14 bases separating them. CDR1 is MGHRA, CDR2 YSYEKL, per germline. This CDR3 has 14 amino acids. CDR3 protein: CASSPPAPLYGYTF. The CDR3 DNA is TGCGCCAGCAGCCCTCCCGCTCCACTTTATGGCTACACCTTC.

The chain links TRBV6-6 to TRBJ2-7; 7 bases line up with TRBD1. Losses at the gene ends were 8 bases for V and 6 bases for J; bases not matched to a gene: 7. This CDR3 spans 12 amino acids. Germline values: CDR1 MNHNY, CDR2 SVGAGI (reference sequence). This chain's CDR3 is CASSQGDLEQYF. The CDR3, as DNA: TGTGCCAGCTCCCAGGGGGACCTCGAGCAGTACTTC.

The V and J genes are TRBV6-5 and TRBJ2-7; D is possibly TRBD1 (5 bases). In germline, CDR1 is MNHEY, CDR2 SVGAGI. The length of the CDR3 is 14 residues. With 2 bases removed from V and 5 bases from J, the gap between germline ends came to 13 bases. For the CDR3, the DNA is TGTGCCAGCAGTTACAGGGGAAGTAATGACGAGCAGTACTTC. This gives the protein CASSYRGSNDEQYF.

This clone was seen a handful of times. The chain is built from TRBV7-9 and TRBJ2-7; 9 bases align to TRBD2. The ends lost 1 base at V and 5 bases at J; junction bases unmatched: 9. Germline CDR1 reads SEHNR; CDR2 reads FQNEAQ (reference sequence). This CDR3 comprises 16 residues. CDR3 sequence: CASSLGGGGAFDEQYF. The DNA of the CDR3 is TGTGCCAGCAGCTTAGGTGGCGGGGGGGCGTTCGACGAGCAGTACTTC.

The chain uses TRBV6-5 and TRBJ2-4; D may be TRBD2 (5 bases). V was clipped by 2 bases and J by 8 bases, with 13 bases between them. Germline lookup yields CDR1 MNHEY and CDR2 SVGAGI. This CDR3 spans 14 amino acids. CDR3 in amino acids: CASSYGLGGDIQYF. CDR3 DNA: TGTGCCAGCAGTTACGGCCTAGGAGGCGACATTCAGTACTTC.

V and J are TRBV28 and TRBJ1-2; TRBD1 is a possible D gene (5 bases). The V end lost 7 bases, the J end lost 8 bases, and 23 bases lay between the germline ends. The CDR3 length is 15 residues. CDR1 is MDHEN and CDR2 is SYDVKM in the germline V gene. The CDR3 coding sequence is TGTGCCAGCACTCCCTTACAGGCAGGGTGGGGCGGCTACACCTTC. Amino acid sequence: CASTPLQAGWGGYTF.

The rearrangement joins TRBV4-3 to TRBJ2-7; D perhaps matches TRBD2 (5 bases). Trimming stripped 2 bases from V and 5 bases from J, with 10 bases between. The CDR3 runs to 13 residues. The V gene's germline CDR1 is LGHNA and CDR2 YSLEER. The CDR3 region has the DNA TGCGCCAGCAGCCAAACCTTCGGGGACGAGCAGTACTTC. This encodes CASSQTFGDEQYF.

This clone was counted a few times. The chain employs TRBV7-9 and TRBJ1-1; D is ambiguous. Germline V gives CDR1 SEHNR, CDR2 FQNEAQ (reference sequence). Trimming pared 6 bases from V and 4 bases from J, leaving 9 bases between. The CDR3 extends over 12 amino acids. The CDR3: CASRLSGTEAFF. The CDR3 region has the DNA TGTGCCAGCAGACTCTCTGGCACTGAAGCTTTCTTT.

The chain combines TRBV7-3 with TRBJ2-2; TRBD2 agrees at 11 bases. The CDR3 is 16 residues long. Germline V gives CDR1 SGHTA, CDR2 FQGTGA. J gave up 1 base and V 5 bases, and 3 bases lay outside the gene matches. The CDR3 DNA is TGTGCCAGCAGCATTAGCGGGAGGGGGAACACCGGGGAGCTGTTTTTT. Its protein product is CASSISGRGNTGELFF.

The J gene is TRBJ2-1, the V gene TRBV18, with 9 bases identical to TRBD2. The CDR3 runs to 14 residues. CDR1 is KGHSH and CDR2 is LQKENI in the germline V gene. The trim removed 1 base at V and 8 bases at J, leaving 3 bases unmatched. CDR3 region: CASSPQRLADEQFF. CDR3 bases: TGTGCCAGCTCACCACAGAGACTAGCGGATGAGCAGTTCTTC.

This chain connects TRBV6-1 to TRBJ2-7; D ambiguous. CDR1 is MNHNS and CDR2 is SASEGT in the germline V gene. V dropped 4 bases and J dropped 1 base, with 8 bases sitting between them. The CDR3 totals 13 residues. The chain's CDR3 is CASSVPSSYEQYF. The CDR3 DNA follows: TGTGCCAGCAGTGTGCCTAGTTCCTACGAGCAGTACTTC.

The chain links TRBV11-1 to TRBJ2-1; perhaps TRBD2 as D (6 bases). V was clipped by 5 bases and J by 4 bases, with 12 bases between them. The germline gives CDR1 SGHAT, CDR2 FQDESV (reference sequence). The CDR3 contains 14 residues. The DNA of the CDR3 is TGTGCCAGCAGCGCGCAGGGACTTTACAATGAGCAGTTCTTC. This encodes CASSAQGLYNEQFF. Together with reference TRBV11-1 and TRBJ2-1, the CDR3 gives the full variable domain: EAEVAQSPRYKITEKSQAVAFWCDPISGHATLYWYRQILGQGPELLVQFQDESVVDDSQLPKDRFSAERLKGVDSTLKIQPAELGDSAMYLCASSAQGLYNEQFFGPGTRLTVL.

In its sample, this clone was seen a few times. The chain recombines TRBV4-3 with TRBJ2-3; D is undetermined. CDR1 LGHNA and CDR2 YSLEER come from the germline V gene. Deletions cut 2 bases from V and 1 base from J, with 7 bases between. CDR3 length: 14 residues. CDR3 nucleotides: TGCGCCAGCAGCCAAAGAACGGGCACAGATACGCAGTATTTT. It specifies CASSQRTGTDTQYF.

CDR3 in DNA: TGTGCCAGCCCGGCGGGAGGGGGGCAGCTAAATTCACCCCTCCACTTT. It codes for CASPAGGGQLNSPLHF. The J gene is TRBJ1-6, the V gene TRBV6-4; perhaps TRBD1 as D (6 bases). This CDR3 region has 16 residues. CDR1 and CDR2 (germline): MRHNA, SNTAGT. V lost 8 bases and J lost 7, with 21 bases in between.

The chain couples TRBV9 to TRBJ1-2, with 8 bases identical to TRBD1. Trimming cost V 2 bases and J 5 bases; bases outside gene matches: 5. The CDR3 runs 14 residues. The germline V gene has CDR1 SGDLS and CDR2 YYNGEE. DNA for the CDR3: TGTGCCAGCAGCGTTCAGGGGGCTGGGTATGGCTACACCTTC. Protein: CASSVQGAGYGYTF.